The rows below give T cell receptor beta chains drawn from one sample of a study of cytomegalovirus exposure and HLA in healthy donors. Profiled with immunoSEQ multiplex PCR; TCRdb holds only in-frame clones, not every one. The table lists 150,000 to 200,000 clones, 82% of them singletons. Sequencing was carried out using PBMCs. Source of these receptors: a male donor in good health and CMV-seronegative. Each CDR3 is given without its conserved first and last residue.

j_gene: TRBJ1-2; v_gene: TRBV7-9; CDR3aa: ATGKTRDRGPTDGYT
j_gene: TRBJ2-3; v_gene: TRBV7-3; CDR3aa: ASSESGTGGGTQY
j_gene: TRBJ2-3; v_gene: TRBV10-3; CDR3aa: AIQAGGPTDTQY
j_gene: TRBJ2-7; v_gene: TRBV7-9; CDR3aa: ASSSRGQGIYEQY
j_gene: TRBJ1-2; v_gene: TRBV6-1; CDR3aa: ASSDGRDYGYT
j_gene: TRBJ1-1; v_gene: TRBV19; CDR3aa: ASQGMGTEAF
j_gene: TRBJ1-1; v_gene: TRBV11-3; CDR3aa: ASSFGQGSEAF
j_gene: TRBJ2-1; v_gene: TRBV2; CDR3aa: ASRQGSEQF
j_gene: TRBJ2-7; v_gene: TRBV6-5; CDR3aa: ASKTLAGYYEQY
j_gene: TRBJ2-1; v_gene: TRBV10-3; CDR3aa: AISELHEQF
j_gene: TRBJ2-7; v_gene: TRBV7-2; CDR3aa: ASTPPSSYEQY
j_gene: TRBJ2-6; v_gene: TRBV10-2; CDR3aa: ATDEQGASLGANVLT
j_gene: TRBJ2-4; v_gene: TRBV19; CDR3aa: ASSIKPGQGRPAKNIQY
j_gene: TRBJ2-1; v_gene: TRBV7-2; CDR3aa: ASTHWVREGYNEQF
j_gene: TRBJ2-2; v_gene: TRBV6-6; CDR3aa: ASSYRTGRNTGELF
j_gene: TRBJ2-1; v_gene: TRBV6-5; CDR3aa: ASSYGPVGAYNEQF
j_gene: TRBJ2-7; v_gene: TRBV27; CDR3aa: ASSPRRGSSEQY
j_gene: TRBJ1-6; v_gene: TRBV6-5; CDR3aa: ASSYSDSQNSPLH
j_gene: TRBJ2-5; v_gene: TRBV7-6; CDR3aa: ASSRPTYPSGRAWETQY
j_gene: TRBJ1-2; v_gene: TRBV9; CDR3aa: ASSVGQGAHYGYT
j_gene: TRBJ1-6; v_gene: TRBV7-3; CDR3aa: ASSPGQNSPLH
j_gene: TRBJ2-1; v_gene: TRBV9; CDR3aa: ASSVPPGGGYNEQF
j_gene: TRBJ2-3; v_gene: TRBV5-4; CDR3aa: ASSLSYRDTQY
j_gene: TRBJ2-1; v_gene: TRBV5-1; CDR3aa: ATSFGASGANEQF
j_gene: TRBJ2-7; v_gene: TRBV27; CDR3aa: ASRGGLQSYEQY
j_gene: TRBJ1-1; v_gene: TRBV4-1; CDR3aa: ASSQGRAGTEAF
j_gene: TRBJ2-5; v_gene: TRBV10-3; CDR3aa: AISEWQEVPQY
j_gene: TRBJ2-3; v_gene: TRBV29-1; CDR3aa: SVPLSRDTQY
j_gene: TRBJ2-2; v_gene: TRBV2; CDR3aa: ASRRPGTGELF
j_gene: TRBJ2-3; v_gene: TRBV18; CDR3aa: ASSNKRGGTDTQY